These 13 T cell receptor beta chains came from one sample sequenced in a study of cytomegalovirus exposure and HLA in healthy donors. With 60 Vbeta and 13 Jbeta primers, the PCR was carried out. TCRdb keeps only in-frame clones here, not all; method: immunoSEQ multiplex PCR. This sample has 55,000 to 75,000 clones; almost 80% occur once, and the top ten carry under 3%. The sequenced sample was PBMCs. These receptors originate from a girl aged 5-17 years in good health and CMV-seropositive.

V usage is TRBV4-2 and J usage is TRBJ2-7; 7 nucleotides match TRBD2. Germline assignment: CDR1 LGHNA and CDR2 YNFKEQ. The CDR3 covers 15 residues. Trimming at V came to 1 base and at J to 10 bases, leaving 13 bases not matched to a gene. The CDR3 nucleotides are TGTGCCAGCAGCCAAGGCGCGACAAACAAGCGGGAACAGTACTTC. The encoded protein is CASSQGATNKREQYF.

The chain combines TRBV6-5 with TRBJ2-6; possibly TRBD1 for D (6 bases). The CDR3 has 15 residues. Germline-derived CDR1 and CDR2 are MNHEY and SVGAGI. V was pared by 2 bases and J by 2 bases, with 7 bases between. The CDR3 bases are TGTGCCAGCAGTTACGGGGGCGCTGGGGCCAACGTCCTGACTTTC. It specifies CASSYGGAGANVLTF.

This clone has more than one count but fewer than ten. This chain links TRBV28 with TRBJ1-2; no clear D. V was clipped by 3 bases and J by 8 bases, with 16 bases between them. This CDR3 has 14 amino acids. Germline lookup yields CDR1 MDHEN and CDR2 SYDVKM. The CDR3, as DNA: TGTGCCAGCAGTTTCCTAGGCCAGGAGGGAGGCTACACCTTC. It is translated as CASSFLGQEGGYTF.

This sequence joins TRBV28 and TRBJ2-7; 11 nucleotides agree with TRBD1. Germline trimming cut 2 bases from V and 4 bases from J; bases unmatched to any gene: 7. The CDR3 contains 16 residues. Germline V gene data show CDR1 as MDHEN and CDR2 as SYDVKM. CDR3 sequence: CASSLILGQGVYEQYF. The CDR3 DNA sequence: TGTGCCAGCAGTTTAATTCTGGGACAGGGGGTTTACGAGCAGTACTTC.

Here the CDR3 reads CSVRLAGGLVNTGELFF. Here the CDR3 DNA reads TGCAGCGTGCGACTAGCGGGGGGTCTAGTGAACACCGGGGAGCTGTTTTTT. The chain has TRBV29-1 and TRBJ2-2; 13 bases agree with TRBD2. Germline lookup yields CDR1 SQVTM and CDR2 ANQGSEA. J lost 1 base, V lost 6 bases, and 8 bases had no gene match. CDR3 length: 17 amino acids.

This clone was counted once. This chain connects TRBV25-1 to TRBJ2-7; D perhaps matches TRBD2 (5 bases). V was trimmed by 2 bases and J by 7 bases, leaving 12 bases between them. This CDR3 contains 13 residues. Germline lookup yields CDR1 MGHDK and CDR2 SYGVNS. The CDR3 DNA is TGTGCCAGCAGTGAAAGGACTCTAGGGGAGCAGTACTTC. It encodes CASSERTLGEQYF.

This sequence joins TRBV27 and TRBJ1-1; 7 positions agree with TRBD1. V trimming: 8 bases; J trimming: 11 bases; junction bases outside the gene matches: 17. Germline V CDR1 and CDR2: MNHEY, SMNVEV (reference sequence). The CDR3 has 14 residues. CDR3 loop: CASGSSGTVAQAFF. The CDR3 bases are TGTGCCAGCGGTTCTTCCGGGACAGTTGCTCAGGCTTTCTTT.

The CDR3 sequence: CASSATGQASNQPQHF. For the CDR3, the DNA is TGTGCCAGCAGTGCGACGGGACAGGCTAGCAATCAGCCCCAGCATTTT. The rearrangement uses TRBV6-1 and TRBJ1-5; 8 positions match TRBD1. The CDR3 contains 16 residues. V trimming: 4 bases; J trimming: 0 bases; junction bases outside the gene matches: 5. Germline V lookup: CDR1 MNHNS, CDR2 SASEGT.

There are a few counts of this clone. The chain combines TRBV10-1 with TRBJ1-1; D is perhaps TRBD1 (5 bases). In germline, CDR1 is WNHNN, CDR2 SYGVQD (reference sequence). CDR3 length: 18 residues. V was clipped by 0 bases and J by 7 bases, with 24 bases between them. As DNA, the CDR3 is TGCGCCAGCAGTGAGTCACCTAAGTCAGGCGAGACAAGGGGTGAAGCTTTCTTT. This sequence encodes CASSESPKSGETRGEAFF.

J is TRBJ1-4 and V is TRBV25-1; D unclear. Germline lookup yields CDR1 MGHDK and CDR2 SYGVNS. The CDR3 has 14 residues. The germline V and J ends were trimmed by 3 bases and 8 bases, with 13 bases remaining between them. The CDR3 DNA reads TGTGCCAGCAGTGACCCCCCCCACAGCGAAAAACTGTTTTTT. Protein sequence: CASSDPPHSEKLFF.

CDR3 DNA sequence: TGCAGCGTTGAAACCCCGGACTATGAGCAGTTCTTC. Translating gives CSVETPDYEQFF. J is TRBJ2-1 and V is TRBV29-1, with D possibly TRBD2 on 5 matching bases. The V gene lost 2 bases and the J gene lost 8 bases, with 10 bases spanning the gap. Germline V gene lookup returns CDR1 SQVTM and CDR2 ANQGSEA. There are 12 residues in the CDR3.

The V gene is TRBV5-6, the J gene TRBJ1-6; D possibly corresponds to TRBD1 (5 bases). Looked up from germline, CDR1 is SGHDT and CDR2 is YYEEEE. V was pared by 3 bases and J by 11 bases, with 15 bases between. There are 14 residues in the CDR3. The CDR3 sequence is CASSYGKGEAPLHF. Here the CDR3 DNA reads TGTGCCAGCAGCTACGGTAAAGGGGAAGCACCCCTCCACTTT.

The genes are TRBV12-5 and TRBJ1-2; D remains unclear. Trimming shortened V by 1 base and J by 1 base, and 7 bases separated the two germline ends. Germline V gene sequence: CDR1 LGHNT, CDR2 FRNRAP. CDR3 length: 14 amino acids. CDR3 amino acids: CASGLAGSNYGYTF. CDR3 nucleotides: TGTGCTAGTGGTTTGGCGGGGAGTAACTATGGCTACACCTTC.